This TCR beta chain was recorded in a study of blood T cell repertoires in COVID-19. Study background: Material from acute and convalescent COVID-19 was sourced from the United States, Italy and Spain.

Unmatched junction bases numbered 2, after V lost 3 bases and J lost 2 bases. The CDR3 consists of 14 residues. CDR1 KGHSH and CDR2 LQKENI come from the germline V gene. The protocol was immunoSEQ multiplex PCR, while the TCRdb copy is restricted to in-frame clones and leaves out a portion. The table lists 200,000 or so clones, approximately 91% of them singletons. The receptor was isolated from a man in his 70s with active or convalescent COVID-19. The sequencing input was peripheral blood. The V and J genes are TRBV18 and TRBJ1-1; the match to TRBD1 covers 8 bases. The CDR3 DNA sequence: TGTGCCAGCTCACCCGGACAGGGAAACACTGAAGCTTTCTTT. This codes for CASSPGQGNTEAFF.